The 25 T cell receptor beta chains listed next were all sequenced from one sample in a study of Graves' ophthalmopathy and Graves' hyperthyroidism. Transcripts of RNA were the source for amplifying TCR beta CDR3 regions. A first-round RT-PCR used HTBI primers, followed by a second-round multiplex PCR. TCRdb itself ran the multiplex PCR reads through MiXCR, one entry per CDR3 protein. The data show more than 1,000,000 distinct CDR3 sequences, about 40% seen once. The specimen was peripheral blood or thyroid tissue (not recorded which). These TCRs come from an adult man with Graves' hyperthyroidism.

This clonotype was observed many times. V gene TRBV7-3 combines with J gene TRBJ2-7, with a tentative D call TRBD2 (5 bases). Germline V gene data show CDR1 as SGHTA and CDR2 as FQGTGA. Trimming cost V 2 bases and J 5 bases, with 16 bases left between them. This CDR3 region has 15 residues. This CDR3 reads CASSLGLGGVNEQYF. The DNA of the CDR3 is TGTGCCAGCAGCTTAGGGTTAGGAGGTGTCAACGAGCAGTACTTC.

This clonotype turned up a few times. The V gene is TRBV20-1, the J gene TRBJ1-1, with D possibly TRBD1 on 6 matching bases. There are 12 residues in the CDR3. The germline V gene has CDR1 DFQATT and CDR2 SNEGSKA (reference sequence). V gave up 6 bases and J gave up 11 bases, with 19 bases separating them. The DNA for the CDR3 is TGCAGTGCGTCGACAGGCAGTCTTGTGGCTTTCTTT. It codes for CSASTGSLVAFF.

This chain connects TRBV5-4 to TRBJ2-5, with D hard to call. Deletions cut 4 bases from V and 1 base from J, with 11 bases between. Per the germline V gene, CDR1 is SGHNT and CDR2 is YYREEE (reference sequence). CDR3 length equals 14 residues. CDR3 sequence (DNA): TGTGCCAGCAGCAACGGACGGACCCAAGAGACCCAGTACTTC. The encoded protein is CASSNGRTQETQYF.

This clonotype was seen at least ten times. The chain couples TRBV2 to TRBJ1-1, with D tentatively TRBD1 (5 bases). V lost 7 bases and J lost 1, with 7 bases in between. From germline, CDR1 is SNHLY and CDR2 FYNNEI. There are 12 residues in the CDR3. CDR3 in amino acids: CASIRGNTEAFF. As DNA, the CDR3 is TGTGCCAGCATTAGGGGGAACACTGAAGCTTTCTTT.

V gene TRBV20-1 combines with J gene TRBJ2-7; D may match TRBD1 or TRBD2 (5 bases each). CDR1 is DFQATT, CDR2 SNEGSKA, per germline (reference sequence). The V end lost 5 bases, the J end lost 4 bases, and 18 bases lay between the germline ends. The CDR3 contains 14 residues. The chain's CDR3 is CSALTGGGIYEQYF. In DNA, the CDR3 is TGCAGTGCTCTCACAGGAGGTGGGATTTACGAGCAGTACTTC.

This clonotype was observed a few times. This rearrangement joins TRBV19 to TRBJ2-5, with 8 bases matching TRBD2. With V trimmed by 7 bases and J by 2 bases, 6 bases remained unmatched. This CDR3 has 14 residues. CDR1 and CDR2 (germline): LNHDA, SQIVND (reference sequence). The CDR3 nucleotides read TGTGCCAGTAATGAGCGGGGGAAGCAAGAGACCCAGTACTTC. It yields the protein CASNERGKQETQYF.

This clonotype appeared a few times. The chain joins TRBV12-3 or TRBV12-4 to TRBJ1-1, with D unclear. V lost 10 bases and J 0 bases, leaving 15 bases between the germline ends. The CDR3 is 14 amino acids. The CDR3 sequence: CATLPSFMNTEAFF. Written as DNA, the CDR3 is TGTGCCACCCTCCCTTCATTCATGAACACTGAAGCTTTCTTT.

This sequence joins TRBV29-1 and TRBJ2-7; weak D call: TRBD2 (6 bases). The CDR3 totals 13 residues. The V end lost 3 bases, the J end lost 5 bases, and 14 bases lay between the germline ends. The germline CDR1 and CDR2 sequences are SQVTM and ANQGSEA. CDR3 sequence reads: CSVEGGAVNEQYF. CDR3 DNA: TGCAGCGTTGAGGGCGGGGCGGTCAACGAGCAGTACTTC.

The chain employs TRBV5-1 and TRBJ1-6; unclear D gene. The germline CDR1 and CDR2 sequences are SGHRS and YFSETQ. V shed 1 base and J shed 14 bases, with 19 bases lying between them. CDR3 length: 15 amino acids. The CDR3 spells CASSLKRGGLAALHF. Written as DNA, the CDR3 is TGCGCCAGCAGCTTGAAGCGGGGAGGATTAGCGGCCCTCCACTTT.

V is TRBV20-1 and J is TRBJ1-2; a weak D match, TRBD1 (5 bases). The CDR3 covers 15 residues. Germline CDR1 and CDR2: DFQATT and SNEGSKA (reference sequence). V was clipped by 0 bases and J by 4 bases, with 15 bases between them. The chain's CDR3 is CSARDHVVGVYGYTF. CDR3 nucleotide sequence: TGCAGTGCTAGAGACCACGTTGTGGGGGTCTATGGCTACACCTTC.

At least ten counts were recorded for this clonotype. This chain joins TRBV10-1 and TRBJ2-2, with D unresolved. CDR3 size: 13 residues. Germline-derived CDR1 and CDR2 are WNHNN and SYGVQD (reference sequence). Between the trimmed V and J ends, which lost 8 bases and 5 bases, there was a span of 12 bases. The CDR3 sequence: CASCSSYTGELFF. The CDR3 nucleotides read TGCGCCAGCTGCTCCTCTTATACCGGGGAGCTGTTTTTT.

This chain connects TRBV27 to TRBJ1-2; 8 nucleotides match TRBD1. Germline-derived CDR1 and CDR2 are MNHEY and SMNVEV (reference sequence). The CDR3 extends over 12 amino acids. J was trimmed by 13 bases and V by 10 bases; bases with no gene match: 14. CDR3 DNA sequence: TGTGCCACCAGATCCCACCGGACAGGGCTCACCTTC. Its translation: CATRSHRTGLTF.

The V gene is TRBV25-1, the J gene TRBJ1-2; 8 bases fit TRBD1. The V and J ends lost 6 bases and 8 bases, in that order; junction bases with no gene match: 14. Germline V gives CDR1 MGHDK, CDR2 SYGVNS. The CDR3 is made up of 15 amino acids. The chain's CDR3 is CASRGSDRGLRGYTF. CDR3 nucleotides: TGTGCCAGCAGAGGGAGCGACAGGGGTTTACGAGGCTACACCTTC.

J is TRBJ1-4 and V is TRBV20-1; D is unresolved. Germline V gene lookup returns CDR1 DFQATT and CDR2 SNEGSKA (reference sequence). The V end was cut by 0 bases, the J end by 3 bases, with 8 bases between. The CDR3 totals 14 residues. The CDR3 nucleotides are TGCAGTGCTAGAGACGGGATGTCTAATGAAAAACTGTTTTTT. As protein: CSARDGMSNEKLFF.

Concerning this clonotype: One end of the junction does not line up with germline, which may come from a read error. V is TRBV10-3 and J is TRBJ2-6; a weak D match, TRBD1 (5 bases). CDR1 and CDR2 from the germline V gene are ENHRY and SYGVKD. CDR3 length: 16 amino acids. In nucleotides, the CDR3 is TGTGCCAGCAGTTACTCCAAGGGGATGGGGGCCAACGTCCTGACTTTC. Protein sequence: CASSYSKGMGANVLTF.

This clonotype has at least ten counts. V usage is TRBV4-1 and J usage is TRBJ2-7; D remains ambiguous. The CDR3 consists of 15 residues. Trimming took 0 bases from V and 1 from J, leaving 10 bases between them. Germline V lookup: CDR1 MGHRA, CDR2 YSYEKL. The CDR3 DNA reads as TGCGCCAGCAGCCAAGATCGGGCCGGATCCTACGAGCAGTACTTC. It translates to CASSQDRAGSYEQYF.

This clonotype occurred a few times. The CDR3 spells CASSLPRQGAYEQYF. CDR3 coding DNA: TGTGCCAGCAGTCTACCGAGACAGGGTGCCTACGAGCAGTACTTC. The chain carries TRBV12-3 or TRBV12-4 and TRBJ2-7, with 7 positions matching TRBD1. V trimming: 5 bases; J trimming: 2 bases; junction bases outside the gene matches: 9. There are 15 residues in the CDR3.

The count of this clonotype is one. The V and J genes are TRBV20-1 and TRBJ2-5, with 12 bases identical to TRBD1. The V and J ends lost 3 bases and 6 bases, in that order; junction bases with no gene match: 8. Germline CDR1 and CDR2: DFQATT and SNEGSKA (reference sequence). The CDR3 runs to 15 residues. The CDR3 DNA sequence: TGCAGTGCTAGTCAGGGACAGGGGGCTGAGAAGACCCAGTACTTC. It translates to CSASQGQGAEKTQYF.

In this sample, this clonotype turned up a few times. The V gene is TRBV2, the J gene TRBJ1-1; D not resolved. The germline V gene has CDR1 SNHLY and CDR2 FYNNEI. V lost 3 bases to trimming and J lost 11 bases, with 13 bases between them. CDR3 length equals 12 residues. The CDR3 sequence is CASSERSLSAFF. In DNA form, the CDR3 reads TGTGCCAGCAGTGAGCGAAGCCTTTCGGCTTTCTTT.

This clonotype showed up many times. The chain couples TRBV7-8 to TRBJ1-1, with 8 bases identical to TRBD1. From germline, CDR1 is SGHVS and CDR2 FQNEAQ. The junction had 9 bases not matched to a gene; V was cut back by 5 bases and J by 7 bases. The CDR3 sequence is 14 residues long. Written as DNA, the CDR3 is TGTGCCAGCAGCACTCGCAGGGGGCTCGGTGAAGCTTTCTTT. It yields the protein CASSTRRGLGEAFF. Looking up the rest from reference TRBV7-8 and TRBJ1-1 gives the full variable domain: GAGVSQSPRYKVAKRGQDVALRCDPISGHVSLFWYQQALGQGPEFLTYFQNEAQLDKSGLPSDRFFAERPEGSVSTLKIQRTQQEDSAVYLCASSTRRGLGEAFFGQGTRLTVV.

V usage is TRBV5-1 and J usage is TRBJ1-5, with D hard to call. Trimming removed 0 bases at V and 11 bases at J, with 15 bases between. The CDR3 covers 14 residues. Germline V CDR1 and CDR2: SGHRS, YFSETQ. CDR3 sequence (DNA): TGCGCCAGCAGCTTGGAGCGGTTGGGAGAGACCCAGCATTTT. As protein: CASSLERLGETQHF. The whole variable domain, remainder taken from reference TRBV5-1 and TRBJ1-5, is KAGVTQTPRYLIKTRGQQVTLSCSPISGHRSVSWYQQTPGQGLQFLFEYFSETQRNKGNFPGRFSGRQFSNSRSEMNVSTLELGDSALYLCASSLERLGETQHFGDGTRLSIL.

This chain connects TRBV10-3 to TRBJ1-1; 9 nucleotides align to TRBD1. The CDR3 spans 12 residues. The germline V gene has CDR1 ENHRY and CDR2 SYGVKD. V lost 5 bases, J lost 13 bases, and 8 bases stayed unmatched. The CDR3 protein is CAISFRDRAHFF. The CDR3 bases are TGTGCCATCAGTTTCCGGGACAGGGCCCATTTCTTT.

This chain joins TRBV5-6 and TRBJ1-2; D unclear. The germline V gene encodes CDR1 SGHDT and CDR2 YYEEEE. Trimming left V 2 bases short and J 5 bases short, with 10 bases between. The CDR3 has 13 residues. DNA for the CDR3: TGTGCCAGCAGCTTCCCCACCCAATATGGCTACACCTTC. Protein sequence: CASSFPTQYGYTF.

This clonotype has only a few counts. This rearrangement joins TRBV25-1 to TRBJ2-7, with TRBD2 identical over 8 bases. Germline V gene lookup returns CDR1 MGHDK and CDR2 SYGVNS. The length of the CDR3 is 13 residues. J gave up 7 bases and V 5 bases, and 7 bases lay outside the gene matches. CDR3 nucleotide sequence: TGTGCCAGCAGTTCGTCAGCGGGGGTGGAGCAGTACTTC. Encoded protein: CASSSSAGVEQYF.

This sequence joins TRBV15 and TRBJ1-6; 9 bases line up with TRBD1. Germline V gene lookup returns CDR1 LNHNV and CDR2 YYDKDF (reference sequence). J was trimmed by 9 bases and V by 5 bases; bases with no gene match: 11. The CDR3 consists of 16 residues. CDR3 bases: TGTGCCACCAGCGTCGCGGACAGGGGAGGGAGTTCACCCCTCCACTTT. Residues: CATSVADRGGSSPLHF.